The sequence of this T cell receptor beta chain was determined in a study of shared clonotypes between healthy human individuals. Study at large: The study enrolled two women and three men aged 18 to 49. Study-wide results and caveats: When compared with the clonotypes that were shared by all four sorted-subset donors, the non-shared clonotypes turned out to have lower generation probabilities. Memory subsets had estimated richness that was generally smaller than that of naive subsets.

Note on this clone: Antigen unknown.

Sequencing used immunoSEQ multiplex PCR; TCRdb keeps in-frame clones, though not all of them. The sample includes more than 1,200,000 clones, less than 99% of them seen just once. This CDR3 spans 13 amino acids. Germline assignment: CDR1 SNHLY and CDR2 FYNNEI. The V and J ends lost 6 bases and 7 bases, in that order; junction bases with no gene match: 9. The sample consisted of naive CD4+ T cells sorted from blood. Subset described: CD45RA+ positively selected. The chain carries TRBV2 and TRBJ2-7; 7 bases fit TRBD1. The sequence was obtained from a man between 25 and 39 years old in good health. The CDR3 region has the DNA TGTGCCAGCAGGACCACAGGGGTTGGGGAGCAGTACTTC. Its protein is CASRTTGVGEQYF.